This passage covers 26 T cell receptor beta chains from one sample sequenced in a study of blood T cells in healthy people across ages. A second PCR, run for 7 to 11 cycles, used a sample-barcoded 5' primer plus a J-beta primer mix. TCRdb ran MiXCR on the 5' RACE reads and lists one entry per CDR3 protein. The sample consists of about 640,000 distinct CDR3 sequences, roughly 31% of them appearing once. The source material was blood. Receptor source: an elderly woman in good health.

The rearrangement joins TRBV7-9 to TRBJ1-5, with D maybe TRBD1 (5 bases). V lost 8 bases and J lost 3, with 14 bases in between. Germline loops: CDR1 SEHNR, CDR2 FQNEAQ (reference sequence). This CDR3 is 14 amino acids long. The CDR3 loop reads CASGGTGINQPQHF. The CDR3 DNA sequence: TGTGCCAGCGGCGGGACGGGCATCAATCAGCCCCAGCATTTT.

CDR3 DNA: TGTGCCAGCAGCGTAGGTGGTAGCGGGGGGAATGAGCAGTTCTTC. Residues: CASSVGGSGGNEQFF. The rearrangement uses TRBV9 and TRBJ2-1, with 10 nucleotides matching TRBD2. The V and J ends lost 0 bases and 7 bases, in that order; junction bases with no gene match: 4. The CDR3 has 15 amino acids. Germline V CDR1 and CDR2: SGDLS, YYNGEE.

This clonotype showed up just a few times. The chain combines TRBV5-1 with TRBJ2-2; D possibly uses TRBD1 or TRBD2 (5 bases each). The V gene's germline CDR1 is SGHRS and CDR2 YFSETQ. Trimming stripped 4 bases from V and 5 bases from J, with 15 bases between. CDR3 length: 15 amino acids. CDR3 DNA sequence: TGCGCCAGCAGCGCCGGGACCGTCGGAACCGGGGAGCTGTTTTTT. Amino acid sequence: CASSAGTVGTGELFF. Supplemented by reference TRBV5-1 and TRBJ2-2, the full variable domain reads KAGVTQTPRYLIKTRGQQVTLSCSPISGHRSVSWYQQTPGQGLQFLFEYFSETQRNKGNFPGRFSGRQFSNSRSEMNVSTLELGDSALYLCASSAGTVGTGELFFGEGSRLTVL.

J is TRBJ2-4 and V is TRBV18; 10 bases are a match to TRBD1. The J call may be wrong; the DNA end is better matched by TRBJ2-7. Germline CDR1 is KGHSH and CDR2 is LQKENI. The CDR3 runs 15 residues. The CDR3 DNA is TGTGCCAGCTCACTCGGGACAGGGGCTACCCTCGAGCAGTACTTC. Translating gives CASSLGTGATLEQYF.

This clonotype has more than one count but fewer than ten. Here the CDR3 reads CASIPPAGRPNEKLFF. Written as DNA, the CDR3 is TGTGCCAGCATCCCACCCGCGGGACGTCCTAATGAAAAACTGTTTTTT. The gene calls are TRBV6-1 and TRBJ1-4; D possibly corresponds to TRBD1 (5 bases). Germline lookup yields CDR1 MNHNS and CDR2 SASEGT. V was shortened by 7 bases and J by 3 bases, with 18 bases between the two germline ends. CDR3 size: 16 residues.

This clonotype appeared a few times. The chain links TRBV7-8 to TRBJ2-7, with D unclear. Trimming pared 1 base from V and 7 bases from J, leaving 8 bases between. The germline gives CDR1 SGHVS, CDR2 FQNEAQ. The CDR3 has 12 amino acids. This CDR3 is CASSLGVDEQYF. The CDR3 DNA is TGTGCCAGCAGCTTAGGGGTTGATGAGCAGTACTTC.

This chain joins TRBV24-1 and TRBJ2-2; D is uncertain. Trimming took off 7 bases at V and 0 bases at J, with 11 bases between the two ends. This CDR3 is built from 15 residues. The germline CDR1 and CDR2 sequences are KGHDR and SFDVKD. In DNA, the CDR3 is TGTGCCACCAGGGCCCGGATCGCGAACACCGGGGAGCTGTTTTTT. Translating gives CATRARIANTGELFF.

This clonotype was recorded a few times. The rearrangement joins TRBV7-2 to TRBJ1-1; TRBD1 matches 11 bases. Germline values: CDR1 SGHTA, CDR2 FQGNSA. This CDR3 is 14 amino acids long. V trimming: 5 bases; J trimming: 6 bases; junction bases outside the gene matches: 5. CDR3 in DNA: TGTGCCAGCAGCCTCCCGGGACAGGGGGCTGAAGCTTTCTTT. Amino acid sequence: CASSLPGQGAEAFF.

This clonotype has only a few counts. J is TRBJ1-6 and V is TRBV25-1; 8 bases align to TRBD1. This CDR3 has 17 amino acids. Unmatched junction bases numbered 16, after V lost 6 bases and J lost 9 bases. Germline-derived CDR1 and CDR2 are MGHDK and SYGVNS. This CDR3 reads CASSHGGLTGVRSPLHF. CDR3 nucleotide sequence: TGTGCCAGCAGCCACGGGGGTCTGACAGGGGTTCGTTCACCCCTCCACTTT.

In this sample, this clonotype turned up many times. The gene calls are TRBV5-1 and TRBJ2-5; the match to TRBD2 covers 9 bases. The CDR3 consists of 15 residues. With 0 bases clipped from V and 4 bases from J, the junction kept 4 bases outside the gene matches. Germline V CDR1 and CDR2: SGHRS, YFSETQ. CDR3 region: CASSLVPSGAETQYF. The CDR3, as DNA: TGCGCCAGCAGCTTGGTCCCTAGCGGGGCAGAGACCCAGTACTTC.

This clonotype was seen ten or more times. CDR3 amino acids: CASSLFTTEQYF. Written as DNA, the CDR3 is TGCGCCAGCAGCTTGTTCACTACCGAGCAGTACTTC. V is TRBV5-1 and J is TRBJ2-7; D unclear. The V and J ends lost 1 base and 6 bases respectively, with 8 bases between them. The CDR3 has 12 residues. Looked up from germline, CDR1 is SGHRS and CDR2 is YFSETQ.

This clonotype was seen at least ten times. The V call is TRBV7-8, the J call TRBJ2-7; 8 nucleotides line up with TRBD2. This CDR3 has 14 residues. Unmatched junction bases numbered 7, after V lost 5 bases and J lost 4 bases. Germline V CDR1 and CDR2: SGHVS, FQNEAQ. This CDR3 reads CASSQAGGGYEQYF. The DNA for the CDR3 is TGTGCCAGCAGCCAGGCGGGGGGAGGGTACGAGCAGTACTTC.

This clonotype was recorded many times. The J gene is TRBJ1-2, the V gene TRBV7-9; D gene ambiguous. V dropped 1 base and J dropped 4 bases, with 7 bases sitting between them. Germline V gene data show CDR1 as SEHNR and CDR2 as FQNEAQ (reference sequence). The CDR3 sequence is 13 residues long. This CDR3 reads CASSLGVTYGYTF. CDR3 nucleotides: TGTGCCAGCAGCTTAGGAGTGACCTATGGCTACACCTTC.

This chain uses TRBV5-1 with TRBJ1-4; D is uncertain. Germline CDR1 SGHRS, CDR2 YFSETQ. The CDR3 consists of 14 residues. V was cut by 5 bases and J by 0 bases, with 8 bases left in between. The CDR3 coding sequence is TGCGCCAGCAGGGGAGCGACAACTAATGAAAAACTGTTTTTT. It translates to CASRGATTNEKLFF.

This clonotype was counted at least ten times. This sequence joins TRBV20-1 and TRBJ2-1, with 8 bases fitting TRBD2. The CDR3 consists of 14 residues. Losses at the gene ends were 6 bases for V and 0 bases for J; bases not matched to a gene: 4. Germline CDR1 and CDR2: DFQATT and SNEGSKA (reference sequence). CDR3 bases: TGCAGTGCCCTAGCGGGTAGCTCCTACAATGAGCAGTTCTTC. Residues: CSALAGSSYNEQFF.

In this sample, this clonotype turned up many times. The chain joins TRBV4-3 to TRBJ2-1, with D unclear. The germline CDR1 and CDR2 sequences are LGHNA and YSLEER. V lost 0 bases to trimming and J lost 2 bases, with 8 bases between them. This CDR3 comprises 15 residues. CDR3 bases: TGCGCCAGCAGCCAAGAGGTTCAACCCTACAATGAGCAGTTCTTC. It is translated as CASSQEVQPYNEQFF.

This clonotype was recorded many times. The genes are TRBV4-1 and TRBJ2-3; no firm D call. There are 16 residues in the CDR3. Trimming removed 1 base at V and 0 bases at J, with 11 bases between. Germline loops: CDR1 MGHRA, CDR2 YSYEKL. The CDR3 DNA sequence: TGCGCCAGCAGCCAAGTTAATTTGGTCAGCACAGATACGCAGTATTTT. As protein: CASSQVNLVSTDTQYF.

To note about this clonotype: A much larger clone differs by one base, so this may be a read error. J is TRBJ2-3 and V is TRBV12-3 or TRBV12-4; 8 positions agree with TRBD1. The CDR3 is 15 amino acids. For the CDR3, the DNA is TGTGCCAGCAGTCTAAGGACAGGGAGCACAGATGCGCAGTATTTT. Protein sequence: CASSLRTGSTDAQYF.

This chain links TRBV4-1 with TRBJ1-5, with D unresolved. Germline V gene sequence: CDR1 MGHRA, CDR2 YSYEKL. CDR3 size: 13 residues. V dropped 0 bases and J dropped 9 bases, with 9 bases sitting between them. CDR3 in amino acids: CASSQDRAGPQHF. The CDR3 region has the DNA TGCGCCAGCAGCCAAGATAGGGCGGGGCCCCAGCATTTT.

CDR3 region: CASRLRQGAGHGYTF. The CDR3, as DNA: TGTGCCAGCAGGCTAAGACAGGGGGCGGGCCATGGCTACACCTTC. The chain joins TRBV12-3 or TRBV12-4 to TRBJ1-2; 10 nucleotides match TRBD1. The CDR3 extends over 15 amino acids. With 6 bases clipped from V and 6 bases from J, the junction kept 10 bases outside the gene matches.

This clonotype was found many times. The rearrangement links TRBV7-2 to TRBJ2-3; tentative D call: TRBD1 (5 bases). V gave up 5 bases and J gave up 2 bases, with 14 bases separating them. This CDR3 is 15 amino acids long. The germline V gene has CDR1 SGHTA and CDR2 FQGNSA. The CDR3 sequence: CASSEVQAYTDTQYF. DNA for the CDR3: TGTGCCAGCAGCGAAGTACAGGCATACACAGATACGCAGTATTTT.

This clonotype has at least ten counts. CDR3 residues: CASSQDEAGSTYGYTF. In nucleotides, the CDR3 is TGTGCCAGCAGCCAAGATGAAGCAGGGTCTACCTATGGCTACACCTTC. The chain recombines TRBV4-2 with TRBJ1-2, with a possible D match to TRBD1 (5 bases). There are 16 residues in the CDR3. V lost 0 bases to trimming and J lost 4 bases, with 15 bases between them. The germline CDR1 and CDR2 sequences are LGHNA and YNFKEQ.

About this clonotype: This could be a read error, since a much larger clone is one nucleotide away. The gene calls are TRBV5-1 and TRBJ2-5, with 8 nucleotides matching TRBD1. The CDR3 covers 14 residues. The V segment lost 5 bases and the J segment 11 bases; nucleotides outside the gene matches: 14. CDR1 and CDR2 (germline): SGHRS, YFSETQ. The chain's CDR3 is CASRGQGAYNEQYF. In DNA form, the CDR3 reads TGCGCCAGCAGAGGGCAGGGGGCGTATAATGAGCAGTACTTC.

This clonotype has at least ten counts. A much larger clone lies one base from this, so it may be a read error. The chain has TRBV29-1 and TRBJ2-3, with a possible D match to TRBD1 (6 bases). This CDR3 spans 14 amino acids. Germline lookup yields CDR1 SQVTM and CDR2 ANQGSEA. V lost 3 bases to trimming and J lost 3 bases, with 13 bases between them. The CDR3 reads CSVDGRGRTDTQYF. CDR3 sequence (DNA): TGCAGCGTTGATGGCAGGGGTCGGACAGATACGCAGTATTTT.

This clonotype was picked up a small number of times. The CDR3 region is CASSQQGGTNEKLFF. The DNA for the CDR3 is TGTGCCAGCAGCCAACAAGGGGGAACTAATGAAAAACTGTTTTTT. V usage is TRBV3-1 and J usage is TRBJ1-4, with a tentative D call TRBD1 (6 bases). Germline loops: CDR1 LGHDT, CDR2 YNNKEL (reference sequence). This CDR3 has 15 amino acids. Deletions cut 2 bases from V and 1 base from J, with 8 bases between.

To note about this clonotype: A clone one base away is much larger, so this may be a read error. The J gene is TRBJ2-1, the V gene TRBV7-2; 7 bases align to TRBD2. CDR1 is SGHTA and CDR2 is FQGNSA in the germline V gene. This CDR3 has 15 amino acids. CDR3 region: CASRFKRGSHNEQFF. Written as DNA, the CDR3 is TGTGCCAGCAGATTTAAGCGGGGCTCCCACAATGAGCAGTTCTTC.